Below, 16 T cell receptor beta chains from the same sample are listed, as sequenced in a study of OX40 agonist ivuxolimab in advanced cancers. Produced via immunoSEQ multiplex PCR; TCRdb's table is partial and in-frame only. There are nearly 110,000 clones in the sample; 90% occur only once, and 0.45% to 0.5% lies in the top ten. The material sequenced was CD4+ or CD8+ T cells sorted from blood, taken in a trial of the OX40 agonist ivuxolimab. These TCRs come from an adult with an advanced solid tumor such as melanoma, head and neck, liver or kidney cancer.

The chain couples TRBV9 to TRBJ2-1; 9 positions match TRBD2. J was trimmed by 3 bases and V by 0 bases; bases with no gene match: 4. This CDR3 has 16 residues. Germline CDR1 reads SGDLS; CDR2 reads YYNGEE. The CDR3 region has the DNA TGTGCCAGCAGCGTAGTAGGCGGGGGGGTCTACAATGAGCAGTTCTTC. This codes for CASSVVGGGVYNEQFF.

V usage is TRBV7-3 and J usage is TRBJ2-1; TRBD1 matches at 8 bases. This CDR3 is built from 15 residues. The V and J ends lost 5 bases and 5 bases, in that order; junction bases with no gene match: 8. Germline CDR1 and CDR2: SGHTA and FQGTGA. This chain's CDR3 is CASSPRTGWDNEQFF. CDR3 DNA sequence: TGTGCCAGCAGCCCAAGGACAGGGTGGGACAATGAGCAGTTCTTC.

This clone has just a few counts. The rearrangement uses TRBV11-2 and TRBJ1-3; unclear D gene. The CDR3 is 13 amino acids. Germline V gives CDR1 SGHAT, CDR2 FQNNGV. Trimming took off 5 bases at V and 0 bases at J, with 5 bases between the two ends. CDR3 amino acids: CASSRISGNTIYF. In DNA, the CDR3 is TGTGCCAGCAGCCGGATCTCTGGAAACACCATATATTTT.

V is TRBV13 and J is TRBJ1-6; D is unresolved. Trimming cost V 0 bases and J 3 bases, with 6 bases left between them. Germline V gene lookup returns CDR1 PRHDT and CDR2 FYEKMQ (reference sequence). The CDR3 contains 15 residues. In nucleotides, the CDR3 is TGTGCCAGCAGCTTAGGGTCCCTCTATAATTCACCCCTCCACTTT. Translating gives CASSLGSLYNSPLHF.

The rearrangement joins TRBV18 to TRBJ1-1; TRBD1 agrees at 7 bases. The CDR3 extends over 16 amino acids. The junction had 10 bases not matched to a gene; V was cut back by 0 bases and J by 6 bases. Germline values: CDR1 KGHSH, CDR2 LQKENI. CDR3 loop: CASSPPTTGSRSEAFF. The CDR3 region has the DNA TGTGCCAGCTCACCACCTACGACAGGGTCTAGGTCTGAAGCTTTCTTT.

The genes are TRBV19 and TRBJ2-7; TRBD1 agrees at 8 bases. V trimming: 5 bases; J trimming: 3 bases; junction bases outside the gene matches: 3. The CDR3 loop spans 13 amino acids. CDR1 and CDR2 (germline): LNHDA, SQIVND (reference sequence). DNA for the CDR3: TGTGCCAGTAGTGACAGGGGCATCTACGAGCAGTACTTC. It specifies CASSDRGIYEQYF.

The chain has TRBV7-2 and TRBJ2-3; TRBD1 aligns across 10 bases. Germline CDR1 is SGHTA and CDR2 is FQGNSA. The CDR3 runs to 16 residues. V shed 3 bases, J shed 6 bases, and the junction held 9 bases outside the gene matches. CDR3 DNA sequence: TGTGCCAGCAGCTTTCGTCCGGGACAGGGGTGGGATACGCAGTATTTT. It yields the protein CASSFRPGQGWDTQYF.

J is TRBJ2-5 and V is TRBV5-6; 10 positions match TRBD1. Germline V CDR1 and CDR2: SGHDT, YYEEEE. V trimming: 5 bases; J trimming: 5 bases; junction bases outside the gene matches: 6. This CDR3 comprises 14 residues. The CDR3 region is CASSRQGAGETQYF. The CDR3 nucleotides read TGTGCCAGCAGTCGACAGGGGGCTGGGGAGACCCAGTACTTC.

This chain connects TRBV10-3 to TRBJ2-2, with D possibly being TRBD1 or TRBD2 (6 bases each). CDR3 length equals 14 residues. Germline CDR1 ENHRY, CDR2 SYGVKD. V lost 8 bases, J lost 2 bases, and 12 bases lay in between. CDR3 nucleotides: TGTGCCATCGGAGGGGGAGTTAACACCGGGGAGCTGTTTTTT. Translation: CAIGGGVNTGELFF.

J is TRBJ1-3 and V is TRBV6-5; a possible D gene is TRBD1 (5 bases). Trimming cost V 9 bases and J 0 bases, with 12 bases left between them. From germline, CDR1 is MNHEY and CDR2 SVGAGI. The CDR3 totals 14 residues. CDR3 sequence reads: CARWGGTSGNTIYF. CDR3 nucleotides: TGTGCCAGGTGGGGGGGAACCTCTGGAAACACCATATATTTT.

The rearrangement uses TRBV7-9 and TRBJ1-1; 10 bases fit TRBD1. Germline CDR1 and CDR2: SEHNR and FQNEAQ (reference sequence). The CDR3 is 16 residues long. J was trimmed by 0 bases and V by 1 base; bases with no gene match: 2. The CDR3 bases are TGTGCCAGCAGCTTAGGGGGACAGGGGATGAACACTGAAGCTTTCTTT. Protein sequence: CASSLGGQGMNTEAFF.

This rearrangement joins TRBV7-9 to TRBJ2-7, with a weak D call TRBD1 (5 bases). The CDR3 spans 16 residues. V lost 3 bases and J 0 bases, leaving 15 bases between the germline ends. In germline, CDR1 is SEHNR, CDR2 FQNEAQ (reference sequence). DNA of the CDR3: TGTGCCAGCAGCTTTGGGGCAGGCAAGAGCTCCTACGAGCAGTACTTC. Its protein is CASSFGAGKSSYEQYF.

The chain recombines TRBV18 with TRBJ2-3, with TRBD2 matching 8 bases. This CDR3 is built from 16 residues. Germline CDR1 is KGHSH and CDR2 is LQKENI. Trimming cost V 3 bases and J 2 bases; bases outside gene matches: 7. CDR3 in amino acids: CASSPTASGFTDTQYF. CDR3 in DNA: TGTGCCAGCTCACCGACCGCTAGCGGGTTCACAGATACGCAGTATTTT.

The chain combines TRBV5-4 with TRBJ2-1; D remains unclear. Looked up from germline, CDR1 is SGHNT and CDR2 is YYREEE (reference sequence). The CDR3 contains 14 residues. With 4 bases removed from V and 3 bases from J, the gap between germline ends came to 11 bases. CDR3 bases: TGTGCCAGCAGCGGCTCGACTGGCTACAATGAGCAGTTCTTC. Translated: CASSGSTGYNEQFF.

The chain couples TRBV5-6 to TRBJ1-2; D is perhaps TRBD1 (5 bases). The V and J ends lost 0 bases and 2 bases respectively, with 5 bases between them. Germline V gene lookup returns CDR1 SGHDT and CDR2 YYEEEE. The length of the CDR3 is 13 residues. The CDR3 bases are TGTGCCAGCAGCTTGGACAGGAACTATGGCTACACCTTC. It encodes CASSLDRNYGYTF.

The chain uses TRBV14 and TRBJ2-3; no clear D. V shed 0 bases and J shed 8 bases, with 0 bases lying between them. The CDR3 has 10 residues. Germline V gene lookup returns CDR1 SGHDN and CDR2 FVKESK. The CDR3 DNA reads as TGTGCCAGCAGCCAAGATACGCAGTATTTT. As protein: CASSQDTQYF.